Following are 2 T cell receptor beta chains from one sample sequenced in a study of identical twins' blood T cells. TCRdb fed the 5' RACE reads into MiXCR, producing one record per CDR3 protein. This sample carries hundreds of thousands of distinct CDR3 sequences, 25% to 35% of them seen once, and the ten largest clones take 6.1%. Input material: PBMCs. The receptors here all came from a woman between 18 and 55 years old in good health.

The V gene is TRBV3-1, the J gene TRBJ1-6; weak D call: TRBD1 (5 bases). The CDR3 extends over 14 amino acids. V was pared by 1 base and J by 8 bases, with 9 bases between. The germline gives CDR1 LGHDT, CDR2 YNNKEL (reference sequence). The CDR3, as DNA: TGTGCCAGCAGCCAAGCGGGGCCACATTCACCCCTCCACTTT. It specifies CASSQAGPHSPLHF.

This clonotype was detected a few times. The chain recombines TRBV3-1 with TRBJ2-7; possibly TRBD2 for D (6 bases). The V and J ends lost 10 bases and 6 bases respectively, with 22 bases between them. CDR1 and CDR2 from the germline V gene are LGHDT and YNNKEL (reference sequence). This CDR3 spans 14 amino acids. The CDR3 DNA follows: TGTGCCACCCGTGCAGGTAGCGGAGCCCTCGAGCAGTACTTC. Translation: CATRAGSGALEQYF.